These 14 T cell receptor beta chains were sequenced from one sample in a study of Ad26.COV2.S vaccination and SARS-CoV-2 variants. Treatment indicated: around 19 received Ad26.COV2.S at low or high dose, single or two shots; about 5 received placebo; per-sample allocation not given. At day 63 after the first vaccine or placebo injection, samples were drawn. Profiled with immunoSEQ multiplex PCR; TCRdb holds only in-frame clones, not every one. The sample holds around 340,000 clones; 75% to 90% are singletons and the top ten take about 10%. The source was peripheral blood, collected in a trial of Ad26.COV2.S vaccine versus placebo. The receptors here all came from a person between 18 and 65 years old who received the Ad26.COV2.S COVID-19 vaccine or a placebo.

The chain combines TRBV5-4 with TRBJ1-3; D unclear. This CDR3 region has 13 residues. Trimming removed 4 bases at V and 0 bases at J, with 5 bases between. Germline loops: CDR1 SGHNT, CDR2 YYREEE (reference sequence). CDR3 in DNA: TGTGCCAGCAGCCACGTCTCTGGAAACACCATATATTTT. It is translated as CASSHVSGNTIYF.

This sequence joins TRBV19 and TRBJ2-1; 8 bases are shared with TRBD2. Trimming cost V 8 bases and J 3 bases; bases outside gene matches: 9. In germline, CDR1 is LNHDA, CDR2 SQIVND (reference sequence). The CDR3 contains 15 residues. The CDR3 spells CASAAGGQSYNEQFF. The CDR3 DNA reads TGTGCCAGTGCGGCGGGAGGACAGAGCTACAATGAGCAGTTCTTC.

The chain uses TRBV19 and TRBJ2-1; D possibly corresponds to TRBD1 (5 bases). CDR1 is LNHDA and CDR2 is SQIVND in the germline V gene (reference sequence). V gave up 5 bases and J gave up 0 bases, with 11 bases separating them. There are 15 residues in the CDR3. DNA of the CDR3: TGTGCCAGTAGTCTTGGACACTACTCCTACAATGAGCAGTTCTTC. Its protein is CASSLGHYSYNEQFF.

The rearrangement uses TRBV30 and TRBJ1-6, with D tentatively TRBD1 (6 bases). Germline V lookup: CDR1 GTSNPN, CDR2 SVGIG (reference sequence). V was cut by 3 bases and J by 9 bases, with 12 bases left in between. The CDR3 is made up of 13 amino acids. In DNA form, the CDR3 reads TGTGCCTGGAGAGAACAGGGAGGTTCACCCCTCCACTTT. Translation gives CAWREQGGSPLHF.

This chain connects TRBV7-3 to TRBJ2-1; D unresolved. CDR1 is SGHTA and CDR2 is FQGTGA in the germline V gene. CDR3 length: 13 residues. V lost 8 bases, J lost 0 bases, and 8 bases lay in between. The CDR3 nucleotides read TGTGCCAGCGGCGGAATCTCCTACAATGAGCAGTTCTTC. Its translation: CASGGISYNEQFF.

This clone appeared a few times. The genes are TRBV3-1 (or the pseudogene TRBV3-2) and TRBJ1-2; 8 bases are a match to TRBD1. Germline assignment: CDR1 LGHDT and CDR2 YNNKEL (reference sequence). The CDR3 covers 16 residues. Germline trimming cut 2 bases from V and 3 bases from J; bases unmatched to any gene: 8. The CDR3 nucleotides read TGTGCCAGCAGCCAACTGACAGGGGTTAGGGACTATGGCTACACCTTC. Protein product: CASSQLTGVRDYGYTF.

The chain is built from TRBV27 and TRBJ1-2, with D tentatively TRBD1 (5 bases). This CDR3 region has 14 residues. Germline V gene lookup returns CDR1 MNHEY and CDR2 SMNVEV (reference sequence). V was pared by 3 bases and J by 4 bases, with 12 bases between. For the CDR3, the DNA is TGTGCCAGCAGTTTTGGTGGGGGAATCTATGGCTACACCTTC. It specifies CASSFGGGIYGYTF.

The chain links TRBV10-3 to TRBJ2-3; D unresolved. CDR3 size: 13 residues. Germline V CDR1 and CDR2: ENHRY, SYGVKD. With 0 bases removed from V and 5 bases from J, the gap between germline ends came to 6 bases. CDR3 DNA: TGTGCCATCAGTGAGTCCGAGGTAGATACGCAGTATTTT. Translation: CAISESEVDTQYF.

V usage is TRBV29-1 and J usage is TRBJ2-7; 7 positions match TRBD1. From germline, CDR1 is SQVTM and CDR2 ANQGSEA. The CDR3 totals 12 residues. V lost 1 base and J lost 5; bases outside the gene matches: 2. The chain's CDR3 is CSVEGDRDEQYF. DNA for the CDR3: TGCAGCGTTGAAGGCGACAGGGACGAGCAGTACTTC.

V and J are TRBV11-1 and TRBJ1-1; D gene ambiguous. This CDR3 contains 14 residues. In germline, CDR1 is SGHAT, CDR2 FQDESV (reference sequence). V lost 1 base and J lost 6, with 12 bases in between. CDR3 coding DNA: TGTGCCAGCAGCTTAGAAGAGAGGGTCCCTGAAGCTTTCTTT. Amino acid sequence: CASSLEERVPEAFF.

The chain's CDR3 is CASRQGLEGYTF. The DNA for the CDR3 is TGTGCCAGCAGGCAGGGGTTGGAGGGCTACACCTTC. The rearrangement uses TRBV4-2 and TRBJ1-2; possible D gene TRBD1, 6 bases. The V end lost 6 bases, the J end lost 8 bases, and 13 bases lay between the germline ends. There are 12 residues in the CDR3. The V gene's germline CDR1 is LGHNA and CDR2 YNFKEQ.

As for this clone: An end of the junction does not agree with germline; a read error may underlie this. The CDR3 loop reads CASREGGNIQYF. The CDR3 coding sequence is TGTGCCAGCAGAGAAGGCGGAAACATTCAGTACTTC. The chain has TRBV6-1 and TRBJ2-4; D is uncertain. Germline V gene lookup returns CDR1 MNHNS and CDR2 SASEGT. The CDR3 has 12 amino acids.

The V call is TRBV28, the J call TRBJ1-1; D call uncertain. V lost 6 bases to trimming and J lost 5 bases, with 13 bases between them. Germline values: CDR1 MDHEN, CDR2 SYDVKM. This CDR3 region has 13 residues. The CDR3 region has the DNA TGTGCCAGCAGCCGACGTTTCGGGACTGAAGCTTTCTTT. It encodes CASSRRFGTEAFF.

The gene calls are TRBV4-2 and TRBJ2-7; 13 bases are shared with TRBD2. Germline V gene lookup returns CDR1 LGHNA and CDR2 YNFKEQ. V trimming: 5 bases; J trimming: 6 bases; junction bases outside the gene matches: 7. The CDR3 spans 15 residues. CDR3 in DNA: TGTGCCAGCAGCTACGGACTAGCGGGAGATTCCGAGCAGTACTTC. It yields the protein CASSYGLAGDSEQYF.